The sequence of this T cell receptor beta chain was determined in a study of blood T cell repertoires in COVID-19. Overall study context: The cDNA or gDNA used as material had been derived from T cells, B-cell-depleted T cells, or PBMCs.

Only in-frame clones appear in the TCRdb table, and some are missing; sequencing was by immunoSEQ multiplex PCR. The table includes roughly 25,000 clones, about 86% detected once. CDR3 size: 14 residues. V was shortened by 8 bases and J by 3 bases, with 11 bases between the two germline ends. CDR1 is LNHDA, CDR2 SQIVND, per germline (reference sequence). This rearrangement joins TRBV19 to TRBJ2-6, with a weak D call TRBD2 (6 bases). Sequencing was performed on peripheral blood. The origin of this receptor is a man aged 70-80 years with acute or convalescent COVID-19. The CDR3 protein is CASLAGHGANVLTF. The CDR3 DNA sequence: TGTGCCAGTCTGGCGGGGCATGGGGCCAACGTCCTGACTTTC.